Each of the 9 T cell receptor beta chains below was sequenced from the same sample in a study of T cells in Graves' hyperthyroidism and ophthalmopathy. The TCR beta CDR3 regions underwent amplification using RNA transcripts as the source. RT-PCR in the first round (using the HTBI primer set) targeted the TCR CDR3. TCRdb re-derived calls from the multiplex PCR reads in MiXCR, one entry per CDR3 protein. The table shows roughly 500,000 distinct CDR3 sequences, with about 16% occurring only once. Sequencing used blood. The receptors here all came from a woman in her 30s with Graves' ophthalmopathy.

This clonotype was seen a few times. The rearrangement uses TRBV19 and TRBJ1-5; TRBD1 might be the D (5 bases). The ends were cut back, 4 bases at V and 6 bases at J, with 10 bases in the middle. The CDR3 covers 13 residues. CDR1 and CDR2 from the germline V gene are LNHDA and SQIVND (reference sequence). As DNA, the CDR3 is TGTGCCAGTAGTACGGGACTCAGTCAGCCCCAGCATTTT. This sequence encodes CASSTGLSQPQHF.

This clonotype was detected many times. The chain recombines TRBV5-6 with TRBJ2-5, with a weak D call TRBD2 (5 bases). Trimming took off 3 bases at V and 5 bases at J, with 20 bases between the two ends. Germline lookup yields CDR1 SGHDT and CDR2 YYEEEE. This CDR3 region has 16 residues. The CDR3 DNA follows: TGTGCCAGCAGCTGGCGTTCCGGCCGCAAGCGGGAGACCCAGTACTTC. This codes for CASSWRSGRKRETQYF.

This clonotype was detected ten times or more. The chain is built from TRBV30 and TRBJ1-5; D remains unclear. Germline values: CDR1 GTSNPN, CDR2 SVGIG (reference sequence). The V gene lost 5 bases and the J gene lost 1 base, with 9 bases spanning the gap. The length of the CDR3 is 13 residues. CDR3 protein: CAWSRQSNQPQHF. In nucleotides, the CDR3 is TGTGCCTGGTCCCGCCAAAGCAATCAGCCCCAGCATTTT.

The table lists this clonotype with many counts. The gene calls are TRBV28 and TRBJ2-7, with no clear D. Germline CDR1 and CDR2: MDHEN and SYDVKM. The CDR3 covers 14 residues. V was pared by 4 bases and J by 2 bases, with 12 bases between. The CDR3 sequence: CASSSVHNPYEQYF. In nucleotides, the CDR3 is TGTGCCAGCAGTTCAGTGCATAACCCCTACGAGCAGTACTTC.

This clonotype was counted only a few times. The rearrangement joins TRBV7-9 to TRBJ2-5; D might be TRBD1 (7 bases). Germline-derived CDR1 and CDR2 are SEHNR and FQNEAQ (reference sequence). Trimming removed 11 bases at V and 4 bases at J, with 26 bases between. The CDR3 contains 16 residues. In nucleotides, the CDR3 is TGTGCCTTAATCCGGACAGGCGCTACCGGGGGAGAGACCCAGTACTTC. Its protein is CALIRTGATGGETQYF.

This clonotype has ten or more counts. The genes are TRBV4-1 and TRBJ2-1; D is unclear. This CDR3 comprises 13 residues. Germline V gene sequence: CDR1 MGHRA, CDR2 YSYEKL. V was cut by 2 bases and J by 9 bases, with 11 bases left in between. CDR3: CASSQITDLEQFF. CDR3 sequence (DNA): TGCGCCAGCAGCCAAATTACAGATCTTGAGCAGTTCTTC.

This chain joins TRBV19 and TRBJ2-1; 12 positions agree with TRBD2. The CDR3 runs to 18 residues. Germline trimming cut 7 bases from V and 0 bases from J; bases unmatched to any gene: 10. Germline V gene lookup returns CDR1 LNHDA and CDR2 SQIVND (reference sequence). DNA of the CDR3: TGTGCCAGTACCTCCGGGACTAGCGGGCTGAGCTCCTACAATGAGCAGTTCTTC. It specifies CASTSGTSGLSSYNEQFF.

This chain uses TRBV6-2 or TRBV6-3 with TRBJ2-7; 10 nucleotides line up with TRBD2. The germline gives CDR1 MNHEY, CDR2 SVGEGT. The CDR3 contains 13 residues. V lost 8 bases and J lost 2; bases outside the gene matches: 3. Here the CDR3 reads CASWLAGAYEQYF. The CDR3 region has the DNA TGTGCCAGCTGGCTAGCGGGGGCCTACGAGCAGTACTTC.

The chain recombines TRBV24-1 with TRBJ2-5, with 14 bases lining up with TRBD2. V trimming: 4 bases; J trimming: 0 bases; junction bases outside the gene matches: 3. CDR3 length: 17 residues. Germline V gene sequence: CDR1 KGHDR, CDR2 SFDVKD. In nucleotides, the CDR3 is TGTGCCACCAGTGAGCGGACTAGCGGGAGGTACCAAGAGACCCAGTACTTC. Its translation: CATSERTSGRYQETQYF.